This TCR beta chain appears in the sequencing data of a study of T cell repertoires in cytomegalovirus infection. Study-wide context: Signatures in public TCR beta sequences pointed to both CMV infection and matching HLA type. General study findings and limits: Cumulated frequencies of public TCR beta families served to identify carriers of CMV plus the relevant HLA.

Each CDR3 protein is one row after TCRdb ran MiXCR on the reads. The repertoire includes 640,000 or so distinct CDR3 sequences, roughly 33% of them detected once, and 18% sits in the top ten. This clonotype turned up a few times. Its antigen is undetermined. Per germline, CDR1 SEHNR and CDR2 FQNEAQ (reference sequence). The trim removed 5 bases at V and 12 bases at J, leaving 11 bases unmatched. CDR3 length: 15 amino acids. The V and J genes are TRBV7-9 and TRBJ1-6, with 9 bases identical to TRBD1. The TCR comes from a human donor in good health (CMV status not recorded). Some clones in this sample may be carry-over from other donors' samples. The material sequenced was cultured PBMCs, taken from culture after CMV antigen stimulation. The CDR3 loop reads CASSGRDRDHLPLHF. In nucleotides, the CDR3 is TGTGCCAGCAGCGGCCGGGACAGGGACCATCTACCCCTCCACTTT.